These 17 T cell receptor beta chains originate from one sample sequenced in a study of response to subunit inactivated influenza vaccine. TCRdb reprocessed the RT-PCR reads with MiXCR, giving one entry per CDR3 protein. The repertoire holds hundreds of thousands of distinct CDR3 sequences, with roughly 14% as singletons. This specimen was PBMCs from blood, taken about 13 days after vaccination. The receptors shown here come from a man aged 50 to 59 who received an inactivated influenza vaccine.

This clonotype was detected a few times. The chain combines TRBV14 with TRBJ2-5; D may be TRBD2 (6 bases). The V and J ends lost 0 bases and 5 bases respectively, with 13 bases between them. In germline, CDR1 is SGHDN, CDR2 FVKESK. The CDR3 is 15 residues long. The CDR3 nucleotides read TGTGCCAGCAGCCAAGAGCGGGACCCTGAGGAGACCCAGTACTTC. Translating gives CASSQERDPEETQYF.

This sequence joins TRBV4-1 and TRBJ1-6; no clear D gene. From germline, CDR1 is MGHRA and CDR2 YSYEKL. Trimming cost V 0 bases and J 8 bases, with 8 bases left between them. The CDR3 has 14 amino acids. The CDR3 spells CASSQDRSYSPLHF. For the CDR3, the DNA is TGCGCCAGCAGCCAAGATAGGTCTTATTCACCCCTCCACTTT.

The V call is TRBV6-4, the J call TRBJ2-1; 9 bases are a match to TRBD2. The CDR3 contains 15 residues. Germline loops: CDR1 MRHNA, CDR2 SNTAGT. Losses at the gene ends were 4 bases for V and 8 bases for J; bases not matched to a gene: 9. CDR3 nucleotide sequence: TGTGCCAGCAGTGCCAGACAGGGCGGGAGGGATGAGCAGTTCTTC. Residues: CASSARQGGRDEQFF.

The chain employs TRBV3-1 and TRBJ1-2, with D uncertain. Trimming removed 4 bases from V and 1 base from J, with 10 bases in between. Per germline, CDR1 LGHDT and CDR2 YNNKEL (reference sequence). The CDR3 has 14 residues. Here the CDR3 DNA reads TGTGCCAGCAGCCGTGCCGGGATTAACTATGGCTACACCTTC. Translating gives CASSRAGINYGYTF.

V is TRBV27 and J is TRBJ2-7, with a weak D call TRBD1 (7 bases). Germline V CDR1 and CDR2: MNHEY, SMNVEV (reference sequence). The CDR3 has 15 residues. V was trimmed by 6 bases and J by 3 bases, leaving 18 bases between them. In DNA form, the CDR3 reads TGTGCCAGCAGGAAACGACAGGGAGGCTTCTACGAGCAGTACTTC. It translates to CASRKRQGGFYEQYF.

The gene calls are TRBV29-1 and TRBJ2-1; TRBD1 is a possible D gene (5 bases). CDR1 is SQVTM, CDR2 ANQGSEA, per germline. V lost 4 bases and J 9 bases, leaving 7 bases between the germline ends. CDR3 length: 10 amino acids. The CDR3 here is CSVAGPEQFF. The DNA for the CDR3 is TGCAGCGTTGCAGGGCCTGAGCAGTTCTTC.

This clonotype was picked up a small number of times. The rearrangement joins TRBV7-2 to TRBJ1-5; D might be TRBD1 (5 bases). This CDR3 spans 15 amino acids. Trimming took 8 bases from V and 1 from J, leaving 15 bases between them. Looked up from germline, CDR1 is SGHTA and CDR2 is FQGNSA. CDR3 bases: TGTGCCAGCTCCTTATTCGGGGGGAGCAATCAGCCCCAGCATTTT. Protein: CASSLFGGSNQPQHF.

This clonotype was observed a handful of times. CDR3: CASSLFHEQFF. The CDR3, as DNA: TGTGCCAGCAGTTTATTCCATGAGCAGTTCTTC. V gene TRBV28 combines with J gene TRBJ2-1; D remains unclear. CDR3 size: 11 residues. CDR1 MDHEN and CDR2 SYDVKM come from the germline V gene. V lost 1 base, J lost 8 bases, and 3 bases lay in between.

Worth noting for this clonotype: One junction end does not reproduce the germline sequence, and a read error may be involved. This chain joins TRBV12-3 or TRBV12-4 and TRBJ1-1, with 7 nucleotides matching TRBD1. The CDR3 covers 11 residues. CDR3 coding DNA: TGTGCCAGCAGTTTGGCAGGGGGATATGTCTTT. Translated, it gives CASSLAGGYVF.

A few counts support this clonotype. The J gene is TRBJ2-3, the V gene TRBV5-1; no clear D. The germline gives CDR1 SGHRS, CDR2 YFSETQ. This CDR3 has 14 amino acids. V was trimmed by 7 bases and J by 0 bases, leaving 12 bases between them. CDR3 coding DNA: TGCGCCAGCGCGAGAGGAGCTAGCACAGATACGCAGTATTTT. Translating gives CASARGASTDTQYF.

The sample holds a few counts of this clonotype. The V call is TRBV5-5, the J call TRBJ2-3; D not certain. The CDR3 has 16 amino acids. V was cut by 4 bases and J by 2 bases, with 17 bases left in between. Germline V gene lookup returns CDR1 SGHKS and CDR2 YYEKEE (reference sequence). The CDR3 bases are TGTGCCAGCAGCCTCCCACTTAGTGGTTCCACAGATACGCAGTATTTT. Protein: CASSLPLSGSTDTQYF.

There are a few counts of this clonotype. The chain has TRBV10-3 and TRBJ2-5, with D tentatively TRBD1 (6 bases). The CDR3 has 14 amino acids. V lost 4 bases and J 4 bases, leaving 13 bases between the germline ends. CDR1 and CDR2 (germline): ENHRY, SYGVKD. CDR3 residues: CAISAGTSVETQYF. CDR3 DNA: TGTGCCATCAGTGCCGGGACATCGGTAGAGACCCAGTACTTC.

This clonotype has only one observation. The chain uses TRBV4-3 and TRBJ1-6; D unresolved. V lost 4 bases to trimming and J lost 8 bases, with 9 bases between them. Per germline, CDR1 LGHNA and CDR2 YSLEER. This CDR3 is 13 amino acids long. CDR3 sequence reads: CASSRRRDSPLHF. The CDR3 DNA sequence: TGCGCCAGCAGCCGTCGAAGGGATTCACCCCTCCACTTT.

The sample holds a few counts of this clonotype. The chain employs TRBV5-4 and TRBJ2-3, with TRBD2 matching over 13 bases. Germline CDR1 and CDR2: SGHNT and YYREEE (reference sequence). CDR3 length equals 19 residues. Losses at the gene ends were 1 base for V and 0 bases for J; bases not matched to a gene: 8. The CDR3 region is CASSLLPGLAGSSTDTQYF. In nucleotides, the CDR3 is TGTGCCAGCAGCTTGCTACCGGGACTAGCGGGATCTAGCACAGATACGCAGTATTTT.

V gene TRBV24-1 combines with J gene TRBJ2-1; 7 bases are shared with TRBD2. The germline gives CDR1 KGHDR, CDR2 SFDVKD. CDR3 length: 14 amino acids. Unmatched junction bases numbered 7, after V lost 6 bases and J lost 6 bases. The CDR3 nucleotides read TGTGCCACCAGTAGCGAGCGGGGAAGCAATGAGCAGTTCTTC. It translates to CATSSERGSNEQFF.

This chain connects TRBV28 to TRBJ1-2, with TRBD1 matching over 10 bases. Germline V gene data show CDR1 as MDHEN and CDR2 as SYDVKM. Trimming took 5 bases from V and 7 from J; bases not matched to a gene: 10. The CDR3 consists of 15 residues. The CDR3 spells CASSVPGQGRGGYTF. CDR3 DNA sequence: TGTGCCAGCAGTGTTCCGGGACAGGGGAGAGGTGGCTACACCTTC.

The chain links TRBV3-1 to TRBJ2-7; D gene ambiguous. Trimming removed 1 base from V and 4 bases from J, with 20 bases in between. Germline-derived CDR1 and CDR2 are LGHDT and YNNKEL (reference sequence). The CDR3 runs to 17 residues. DNA for the CDR3: TGTGCCAGCAGCCAAGGGGTCAGACCTGGCGGCCTATACGAGCAGTACTTC. It translates to CASSQGVRPGGLYEQYF.